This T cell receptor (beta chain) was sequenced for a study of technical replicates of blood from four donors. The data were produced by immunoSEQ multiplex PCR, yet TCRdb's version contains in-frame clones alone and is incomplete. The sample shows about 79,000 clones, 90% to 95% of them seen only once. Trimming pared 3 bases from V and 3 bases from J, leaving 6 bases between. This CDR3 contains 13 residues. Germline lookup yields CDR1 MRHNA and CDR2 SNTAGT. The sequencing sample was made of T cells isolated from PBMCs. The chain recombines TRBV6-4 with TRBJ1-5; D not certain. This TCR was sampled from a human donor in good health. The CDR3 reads CASSEQHNQPQHF. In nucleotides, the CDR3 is TGTGCCAGCAGTGAACAGCACAATCAGCCCCAGCATTTT.